The table lists the clone carrying this TCR beta chain with a count of one. Authors' data handling: Reference gene primer amplification yielded estimated nucleated cell counts. Data came from immunoSEQ multiplex PCR; TCRdb stores just in-frame clones and leaves some out. V, J and clone size are taken as reported in that table, and D and trimming were inferred from the DNA itself. The table includes some 140,000 clones, roughly 80% detected once. The data derive from a study of blood T cell repertoires in COVID-19. About the study: Samples representing acute and convalescent COVID-19 were sourced from the United States, Italy and Spain.

Germline V gene sequence: CDR1 SGHDT, CDR2 YYEEEE. The junction had 3 bases not matched to a gene; V was cut back by 0 bases and J by 4 bases. This CDR3 is 15 amino acids long. This receptor was obtained from a woman aged 60-70 years with acute or convalescent COVID-19. The J gene is TRBJ1-3, the V gene TRBV5-6; 8 positions agree with TRBD1. The sequenced material came from peripheral blood. The CDR3 loop is CASSLVDRAGNTIYF. The DNA for the CDR3 is TGTGCCAGCAGCTTGGTGGACAGGGCAGGAAACACCATATATTTT.